This T cell receptor beta chain was recorded in a study of CD8 T cells in ankylosing spondylitis. The study's findings and limits: What seemed typical of ankylosing spondylitis blood was a TCR beta motif built from about eight highly homologous variants.

This clonotype showed up just a few times. No antigen is known for it. Trimming shortened V by 1 base and J by 0 bases, and 8 bases separated the two germline ends. The CDR3 runs 15 residues. Germline values: CDR1 SEHNR, CDR2 FQNEAQ (reference sequence). TCRdb re-analysed the 5' RACE reads in MiXCR, keeping a single row per CDR3 protein. The repertoire holds about 440,000 distinct CDR3 sequences, with under 20% as singletons. This TCR derives from a male donor with ankylosing spondylitis. The sequenced sample consisted of blood, either unsorted or a sorted T cell fraction (not recorded which). V and J are TRBV7-9 and TRBJ2-3; D is possibly TRBD2 (5 bases). The CDR3 region is CASSLEAVSTDTQYF. The CDR3 DNA follows: TGTGCCAGCAGCTTAGAAGCGGTTAGCACAGATACGCAGTATTTT.